The 25 T cell receptor beta chains listed next were all sequenced from one sample in a study of blood T cell repertoires in COVID-19. Some clones are missing from TCRdb's copy, which holds only in-frame ones; the method was immunoSEQ multiplex PCR. The sample contains some 390,000 clones, approximately 92% of which appear only once. Sequencing was performed on PBMCs or T cells enriched from blood (not recorded which). The receptors stem from a man in his thirties or forties who had recovered from COVID-19.

V usage is TRBV19 and J usage is TRBJ2-7; 13 bases line up with TRBD2. The V and J ends lost 7 bases and 3 bases, in that order; junction bases with no gene match: 9. CDR3 length equals 16 residues. The germline gives CDR1 LNHDA, CDR2 SQIVND (reference sequence). CDR3 nucleotides: TGTGCCAGTACACCTGGGGGGACTAGCGGGATCTACGAGCAGTACTTC. Translating it yields CASTPGGTSGIYEQYF. Based on the CDR3 plus reference TRBV19 and TRBJ2-7, the full variable domain is DGGITQSPKYLFRKEGQNVTLSCEQNLNHDAMYWYRQDPGQGLRLIYYSQIVNDFQKGDIAEGYSVSREKKESFPLTVTSAQKNPTAFYLCASTPGGTSGIYEQYFGPGTRLTVT.

The chain joins TRBV10-3 to TRBJ2-7; TRBD1 agrees at 7 bases. CDR3 size: 16 residues. J gave up 2 bases and V 1 base, and 8 bases lay outside the gene matches. The germline gives CDR1 ENHRY, CDR2 SYGVKD. DNA of the CDR3: TGTGCCATCAGTGAGTTCCGGGACAGATACACCTACGAGCAGTACTTC. Translated, it gives CAISEFRDRYTYEQYF.

The V call is TRBV28, the J call TRBJ2-5, with D hard to call. This CDR3 spans 13 amino acids. Trimming cost V 3 bases and J 3 bases, with 8 bases left between them. The germline gives CDR1 MDHEN, CDR2 SYDVKM. CDR3 sequence reads: CASSFTDEETQYF. CDR3 in DNA: TGTGCCAGCAGTTTTACAGATGAAGAGACCCAGTACTTC.

This clone has just one count. The J gene is TRBJ2-2, the V gene TRBV27, with D unresolved. This CDR3 region has 14 residues. V was shortened by 5 bases and J by 2 bases, with 9 bases between the two germline ends. CDR1 is MNHEY, CDR2 SMNVEV, per germline (reference sequence). CDR3 in DNA: TGTGCCAGCAGTCCCACTGTAAACACCGGGGAGCTGTTTTTT. This gives the protein CASSPTVNTGELFF.

The rearrangement links TRBV21-1 to TRBJ2-7; the table's D call TRBD1 went unverified against the DNA. TRBV21-1 is noted as a pseudogene. CDR3 size: 17 residues. The CDR3 reads CASSVRTGGMGFDEQYF. In DNA, the CDR3 is TGTGCCAGCAGCGTGAGAACAGGGGGCATGGGTTTCGACGAGCAGTACTTC.

The chain links TRBV9 to TRBJ2-2; D may be TRBD1 (5 bases). Germline V CDR1 and CDR2: SGDLS, YYNGEE. The V end lost 7 bases, the J end lost 0 bases, and 10 bases lay between the germline ends. The CDR3 is 14 amino acids. As DNA, the CDR3 is TGTGCCAGCTTGGCAGGGTCGAACACCGGGGAGCTGTTTTTT. This sequence encodes CASLAGSNTGELFF.

The genes are TRBV10-1 and TRBJ2-7; D is ambiguous. The germline V and J ends were trimmed by 2 bases and 2 bases, with 10 bases remaining between them. The germline CDR1 and CDR2 sequences are WNHNN and SYGVQD (reference sequence). The CDR3 runs to 14 residues. The CDR3 protein is CASSEALSPYEQYF. DNA of the CDR3: TGCGCCAGCAGTGAGGCGTTATCTCCCTACGAGCAGTACTTC.

The chain employs TRBV25-1 and TRBJ2-6; D perhaps matches TRBD2 (6 bases). Trimming removed 7 bases from V and 4 bases from J, with 17 bases in between. Germline CDR1 reads MGHDK; CDR2 reads SYGVNS. This CDR3 comprises 16 residues. CDR3 sequence reads: CASTPPWEAGANVLTF. CDR3 coding DNA: TGTGCCAGCACTCCCCCCTGGGAGGCCGGGGCCAACGTCCTGACTTTC.

The chain uses TRBV2 and TRBJ2-4; D possibly corresponds to TRBD2 (5 bases). The CDR3 is 14 amino acids. Germline lookup yields CDR1 SNHLY and CDR2 FYNNEI. V shed 3 bases and J shed 0 bases, with 6 bases lying between them. The CDR3 sequence is CASSDRGAKNIQYF. CDR3 coding DNA: TGTGCCAGCAGTGATCGGGGAGCCAAAAACATTCAGTACTTC.

This clone showed up just once. This rearrangement joins TRBV5-1 to TRBJ2-3; TRBD2 agrees at 9 bases. The V segment lost 4 bases and the J segment 4 bases; nucleotides outside the gene matches: 7. Germline assignment: CDR1 SGHRS and CDR2 YFSETQ. This CDR3 has 15 amino acids. In DNA form, the CDR3 reads TGCGCCAGCAGCAGGACTAGCGACCCTTCAGATACGCAGTATTTT. It translates to CASSRTSDPSDTQYF.

This chain links TRBV29-1 with TRBJ2-1, with D unresolved. Germline values: CDR1 SQVTM, CDR2 ANQGSEA. The ends were cut back, 6 bases at V and 1 base at J, with 13 bases in the middle. This CDR3 region has 14 residues. CDR3 sequence (DNA): TGCAGCGTCGGTAGGAGACTTTCCTACAATGAGCAGTTCTTC. This gives the protein CSVGRRLSYNEQFF.

The chain couples TRBV5-1 to TRBJ2-7, with 9 bases identical to TRBD2. Losses at the gene ends were 5 bases for V and 3 bases for J; bases not matched to a gene: 9. Germline V gene lookup returns CDR1 SGHRS and CDR2 YFSETQ. The CDR3 has 15 residues. DNA of the CDR3: TGCGCCAGCAGGGCGGCTAGCGGGACGGTCTACGAGCAGTACTTC. It yields the protein CASRAASGTVYEQYF.

This chain links TRBV7-3 with TRBJ2-1, with TRBD1 matching over 8 bases. Germline V gene sequence: CDR1 SGHTA, CDR2 FQGTGA. Germline trimming cut 8 bases from V and 0 bases from J; bases unmatched to any gene: 3. This CDR3 is built from 14 residues. The CDR3 region is CASGQGGSYNEQFF. CDR3 nucleotide sequence: TGTGCCAGCGGACAGGGTGGCTCCTACAATGAGCAGTTCTTC.

The chain carries TRBV29-1 and TRBJ2-3, with D perhaps TRBD1 (5 bases). From germline, CDR1 is SQVTM and CDR2 ANQGSEA. Trimming shortened V by 7 bases and J by 3 bases, and 11 bases separated the two germline ends. The CDR3 is made up of 12 amino acids. The CDR3 loop reads CSGRPGTDTQYF. The DNA for the CDR3 is TGCAGCGGTCGACCAGGGACAGATACGCAGTATTTT.

The genes are TRBV2 and TRBJ1-6; D is unclear. V was cut by 4 bases and J by 0 bases, with 16 bases left in between. There are 18 residues in the CDR3. Looked up from germline, CDR1 is SNHLY and CDR2 is FYNNEI. DNA of the CDR3: TGTGCCAGCAGTGGTTCCCGCCGTCCGAGCTCCTATAATTCACCCCTCCACTTT. This gives the protein CASSGSRRPSSYNSPLHF.

This clone is a singleton in its sample. This chain connects TRBV7-2 to TRBJ1-2; 7 bases fit TRBD1. The germline V gene has CDR1 SGHTA and CDR2 FQGNSA. V was clipped by 5 bases and J by 4 bases; unmatched bases: 7. This CDR3 contains 14 residues. The CDR3 protein is CASSAGQPVYGYTF. CDR3 sequence (DNA): TGTGCCAGCAGCGCGGGACAGCCCGTCTATGGCTACACCTTC.

The V call is TRBV4-1, the J call TRBJ2-7; possible D gene TRBD2, 6 bases. The CDR3 loop spans 15 amino acids. The V gene's germline CDR1 is MGHRA and CDR2 YSYEKL. The V and J ends lost 3 bases and 6 bases respectively, with 18 bases between them. CDR3 region: CASSQDLGTWGEQYF. In DNA form, the CDR3 reads TGCGCCAGCAGCCAGGACCTAGGGACTTGGGGCGAGCAGTACTTC.

The genes are TRBV7-9 and TRBJ2-7, with D perhaps TRBD1 (6 bases). V lost 2 bases and J 3 bases, leaving 11 bases between the germline ends. The CDR3 loop spans 14 amino acids. CDR1 is SEHNR, CDR2 FQNEAQ, per germline (reference sequence). The CDR3 is CASSLRAGDYEQYF. Written as DNA, the CDR3 is TGTGCCAGCAGCTTACGGGCAGGGGACTACGAGCAGTACTTC.

This clone was seen just once. This chain uses TRBV19 with TRBJ1-4; D remains unclear. Germline assignment: CDR1 LNHDA and CDR2 SQIVND (reference sequence). Deletions cut 3 bases from V and 3 bases from J, with 8 bases between. This CDR3 contains 14 residues. DNA of the CDR3: TGTGCCAGTAGTATTGGAACAGCTAATGAAAAACTGTTTTTT. This encodes CASSIGTANEKLFF.

The V call is TRBV11-2, the J call TRBJ1-5; no clear D. Germline CDR1 SGHAT, CDR2 FQNNGV. The CDR3 runs to 13 residues. V was shortened by 1 base and J by 5 bases, with 6 bases between the two germline ends. The CDR3 reads CASSLGGDQPQHF. The CDR3 DNA follows: TGTGCCAGCAGCTTAGGAGGAGATCAGCCCCAGCATTTT.

The chain has TRBV19 and TRBJ2-6; D is perhaps TRBD2 (6 bases). CDR1 and CDR2 from the germline V gene are LNHDA and SQIVND (reference sequence). V was pared by 7 bases and J by 3 bases, with 10 bases between. The CDR3 loop spans 14 amino acids. The CDR3 DNA is TGTGCCAGTACGGAGGGTCGTGGGGCCAACGTCCTGACTTTC. Its translation: CASTEGRGANVLTF.

The table lists this clone with a few counts. The same CDR3 also results from other DNA sequences found in this sample. The chain combines TRBV5-1 with TRBJ2-2; 12 bases align to TRBD1. Germline V lookup: CDR1 SGHRS, CDR2 YFSETQ. Trimming at V came to 9 bases and at J to 7 bases, leaving 10 bases not matched to a gene. There are 15 residues in the CDR3. The chain's CDR3 is CATSPGQGAYGELFF. The CDR3 DNA follows: TGCGCCACCTCGCCGGGACAGGGGGCGTACGGGGAGCTGTTTTTT.

The chain links TRBV2 to TRBJ1-1; D gene unclear. Germline lookup yields CDR1 SNHLY and CDR2 FYNNEI. The V gene lost 5 bases and the J gene lost 2 bases, with 9 bases spanning the gap. This CDR3 region has 13 residues. DNA of the CDR3: TGTGCCAGCAGTACCAGCGGTAACACTGAAGCTTTCTTT. As protein: CASSTSGNTEAFF. Full variable domain (outside the CDR3, taken from reference TRBV2 and TRBJ1-1): EPEVTQTPSHQVTQMGQEVILRCVPISNHLYFYWYRQILGQKVEFLVSFYNNEISEKSEIFDDQFSVERPDGSNFTLKIRSTKLEDSAMYFCASSTSGNTEAFFGQGTRLTVV.

This clone was observed a single time. V and J are TRBV19 and TRBJ1-4, with D maybe TRBD1 (6 bases). Germline assignment: CDR1 LNHDA and CDR2 SQIVND (reference sequence). V shed 6 bases and J shed 0 bases, with 14 bases lying between them. This CDR3 contains 16 residues. The CDR3 reads CASRGATVTTNEKLFF. The CDR3 coding sequence is TGTGCCAGTAGGGGGGCAACAGTCACAACTAATGAAAAACTGTTTTTT.

The count of this clone is one. This chain uses TRBV14 with TRBJ2-2; 7 bases agree with TRBD1. With V trimmed by 4 bases and J by 9 bases, 2 bases remained unmatched. Germline-derived CDR1 and CDR2 are SGHDN and FVKESK. The CDR3 runs 12 residues. The CDR3 sequence: CASSRTGWELFF. CDR3 coding DNA: TGTGCCAGCAGCCGGACAGGTTGGGAGCTGTTTTTT.